This passage covers 32 T cell receptor beta chains from one sample sequenced in a study of cytomegalovirus exposure and HLA in healthy donors. A multiplex PCR was run with 60 Vbeta primers and 13 Jbeta primers. Sequencing was performed with immunoSEQ multiplex PCR; in TCRdb, only in-frame clones are kept and a portion is missing. Among 120,000 to 150,000 clones, roughly 79% were seen once, and the ten largest hold roughly 0.69%. Sample: PBMCs. These receptors all come from a male donor in good health and CMV-seronegative.

The chain uses TRBV25-1 and TRBJ1-2, with a tentative D call TRBD1 (6 bases). V was pared by 6 bases and J by 8 bases, with 22 bases between. Looked up from germline, CDR1 is MGHDK and CDR2 is SYGVNS. The CDR3 contains 15 residues. DNA for the CDR3: TGTGCCAGCAGGGGGGCTTGGGGGGGCGCGGACGGCTACACCTTC. Amino acid sequence: CASRGAWGGADGYTF.

The chain couples TRBV18 to TRBJ1-2, with D perhaps matching TRBD1 (5 bases). The CDR3 spans 13 residues. V dropped 3 bases and J dropped 3 bases, with 8 bases sitting between them. Germline V gene sequence: CDR1 KGHSH, CDR2 LQKENI. The CDR3 DNA is TGTGCCAGCTCACCGACAGCAGACTATGGCTACACCTTC. It is translated as CASSPTADYGYTF.

This sequence joins TRBV7-2 and TRBJ2-7, with 10 positions matching TRBD2. From germline, CDR1 is SGHTA and CDR2 FQGNSA. This CDR3 contains 16 residues. With 5 bases clipped from V and 0 bases from J, the junction kept 7 bases outside the gene matches. Here the CDR3 reads CASSTRTSGSSYEQYF. CDR3 nucleotides: TGTGCCAGCAGCACGAGGACTAGCGGAAGCTCCTACGAGCAGTACTTC.

The V and J genes are TRBV25-1 and TRBJ1-2; D may be TRBD1 (6 bases). The V gene's germline CDR1 is MGHDK and CDR2 SYGVNS. V lost 4 bases and J 5 bases, leaving 17 bases between the germline ends. The length of the CDR3 is 15 residues. The CDR3 sequence: CASSAFPGQAYGYTF. CDR3 nucleotides: TGTGCCAGCAGTGCATTCCCGGGACAAGCATATGGCTACACCTTC.

The chain links TRBV9 to TRBJ2-5, with TRBD2 as a possible D gene (6 bases). The CDR3 runs 15 residues. The germline CDR1 and CDR2 sequences are SGDLS and YYNGEE. V was shortened by 0 bases and J by 1 base, with 10 bases between the two germline ends. In nucleotides, the CDR3 is TGTGCCAGCAGCGTAGTGGGGGGACGCCAAGAGACCCAGTACTTC. Translating gives CASSVVGGRQETQYF.

Only a few counts were recorded for this clone. This chain uses TRBV7-2 with TRBJ2-6; TRBD1 agrees at 10 bases. Germline-derived CDR1 and CDR2 are SGHTA and FQGNSA. The CDR3 extends over 17 amino acids. With V trimmed by 3 bases and J by 0 bases, 2 bases remained unmatched. This CDR3 reads CASSLGQGSSGANVLTF. The DNA for the CDR3 is TGTGCCAGCAGCTTGGGACAGGGGTCCTCTGGGGCCAACGTCCTGACTTTC.

Only a few counts were recorded for this clone. The CDR3 reads CASSLSTSIRTGELFF. The CDR3 DNA sequence: TGCGCCAGCAGCCTTTCGACTAGCATTCGGACCGGGGAGCTGTTTTTT. The chain recombines TRBV5-1 with TRBJ2-2; TRBD2 matches 7 bases. This CDR3 region has 16 residues. Germline CDR1 is SGHRS and CDR2 is YFSETQ. V lost 4 bases, J lost 5 bases, and 11 bases stayed unmatched.

V usage is TRBV7-3 and J usage is TRBJ2-5; 12 nucleotides agree with TRBD2. V lost 0 bases and J lost 4; bases outside the gene matches: 0. The CDR3 sequence is 15 residues long. The germline V gene encodes CDR1 SGHTA and CDR2 FQGTGA. The CDR3 DNA reads as TGTGCCAGCAGCTTAACGGGACTAGCGGGAGAGACCCAGTACTTC. Protein sequence: CASSLTGLAGETQYF.

V and J are TRBV7-8 and TRBJ1-6, with 9 bases aligning to TRBD1. The CDR3 spans 18 residues. After removal of 4 bases from V and 2 bases from J, the junction contained 9 bases not matched to a gene. The germline V gene has CDR1 SGHVS and CDR2 FQNEAQ. CDR3: CASSYNRGRRTYNSPLHF. DNA of the CDR3: TGTGCCAGCAGCTATAACAGGGGGCGAAGGACCTATAATTCACCCCTCCACTTT.

The chain employs TRBV18 and TRBJ1-3; D call uncertain. From germline, CDR1 is KGHSH and CDR2 LQKENI. This CDR3 is built from 16 residues. Trimming shortened V by 0 bases and J by 0 bases, and 9 bases separated the two germline ends. This CDR3 is CASSPPGLISGNTIYF. In DNA form, the CDR3 reads TGTGCCAGCTCACCACCTGGACTGATCTCTGGAAACACCATATATTTT.

The V and J genes are TRBV6-4 and TRBJ2-1; 14 bases agree with TRBD2. With 3 bases clipped from V and 5 bases from J, the junction kept 3 bases outside the gene matches. This CDR3 is built from 16 residues. CDR1 MRHNA and CDR2 SNTAGT come from the germline V gene. CDR3 residues: CASSDGTSGGNNEQFF. In DNA form, the CDR3 reads TGTGCCAGCAGTGATGGGACTAGCGGGGGCAACAATGAGCAGTTCTTC.

The chain links TRBV5-5 to TRBJ1-5; 7 positions match TRBD1. V shed 5 bases and J 2 bases; nucleotides not matched to a gene: 7. The CDR3 spans 15 residues. Germline loops: CDR1 SGHKS, CDR2 YYEKEE (reference sequence). CDR3 nucleotides: TGTGCCAGCAGTACAGGGGTGCATGGCAATCAGCCCCAGCATTTT. Its translation is CASSTGVHGNQPQHF.

The J gene is TRBJ2-5, the V gene TRBV7-9, with 8 bases that match TRBD1. The end of the DNA is better explained by TRBJ2-7, so the J call may be wrong. Per germline, CDR1 SEHNR and CDR2 FQNEAQ (reference sequence). This CDR3 is 16 amino acids long. The CDR3 DNA reads TGTGCCAGCAGCCCACCGACAGGGGCCGTACGGGACGAGCAGTACTTC. Its translation is CASSPPTGAVRDEQYF.

The V call is TRBV5-4, the J call TRBJ2-7; no reliable D call. The germline CDR1 and CDR2 sequences are SGHNT and YYREEE (reference sequence). The V end lost 3 bases, the J end lost 3 bases, and 19 bases lay between the germline ends. This CDR3 has 16 amino acids. CDR3: CASSSPGVYSVYEQYF. CDR3 bases: TGTGCCAGCAGCTCCCCCGGTGTATACTCGGTCTACGAGCAGTACTTC.

This sequence joins TRBV9 and TRBJ1-1; D is uncertain. The germline gives CDR1 SGDLS, CDR2 YYNGEE. This CDR3 is built from 15 residues. V dropped 0 bases and J dropped 6 bases, with 15 bases sitting between them. The chain's CDR3 is CASSVAGGSGSEAFF. The CDR3 region has the DNA TGTGCCAGCAGCGTAGCTGGAGGGTCCGGATCTGAAGCTTTCTTT.

The chain carries TRBV7-9 and TRBJ1-4; D not certain. Germline CDR1 and CDR2: SEHNR and FQNEAQ (reference sequence). The V and J ends lost 0 bases and 5 bases respectively, with 4 bases between them. CDR3 size: 13 residues. The CDR3 DNA follows: TGTGCCAGCAGCTTAGCCGGGAATGAAAAACTGTTTTTT. It specifies CASSLAGNEKLFF.

J is TRBJ1-1 and V is TRBV7-3, with TRBD1 matching 9 bases. Germline lookup yields CDR1 SGHTA and CDR2 FQGTGA. The CDR3 consists of 15 residues. Trimming removed 5 bases from V and 5 bases from J; junction bases left unmatched: 9. The CDR3 DNA sequence: TGTGCCAGCAGCCCCGAACAGGGGGCGGCTACTGAAGCTTTCTTT. This gives the protein CASSPEQGAATEAFF.

The chain combines TRBV4-3 with TRBJ1-5; no definite D call. The V and J ends lost 0 bases and 0 bases respectively, with 6 bases between them. CDR3 length: 15 amino acids. Germline V gene data show CDR1 as LGHNA and CDR2 as YSLEER. This CDR3 is CASSQETFSNQPQHF. CDR3 coding DNA: TGCGCCAGCAGCCAAGAAACTTTTAGCAATCAGCCCCAGCATTTT.

V gene TRBV29-1 combines with J gene TRBJ2-1, with 7 bases that match TRBD1. The V and J ends lost 2 bases and 12 bases, in that order; junction bases with no gene match: 4. The CDR3 has 11 residues. Germline V gives CDR1 SQVTM, CDR2 ANQGSEA. CDR3 region: CSVEIRGPQFF. CDR3 in DNA: TGCAGCGTTGAAATAAGGGGGCCGCAGTTCTTC.

The rearrangement uses TRBV7-2 and TRBJ2-1, with D hard to call. CDR1 and CDR2 from the germline V gene are SGHTA and FQGNSA. The length of the CDR3 is 12 residues. Deletions cut 4 bases from V and 3 bases from J, with 4 bases between. CDR3 bases: TGTGCCAGCAGCTCACACTACAATGAGCAGTTCTTC. Its translation: CASSSHYNEQFF.

Comment on this clone: The junction shows a germline mismatch at one end, possibly a read error. The CDR3 region is CASSPFAGTTYGQYF. CDR3 DNA sequence: TGTGCCAGTAGTCCCTTTGCGGGGACGACCTACGGGCAGTACTTC. The chain has TRBV19 and TRBJ2-7; possibly TRBD2 for D (6 bases). There are 15 residues in the CDR3. Per germline, CDR1 LNHDA and CDR2 SQIVND (reference sequence).

The chain recombines TRBV2 with TRBJ2-3; TRBD2 is a possible D gene (6 bases). Per germline, CDR1 SNHLY and CDR2 FYNNEI. V lost 3 bases, J lost 6 bases, and 13 bases lay in between. The CDR3 has 14 amino acids. This CDR3 is CASSDRSGRDTQYF. CDR3 in DNA: TGTGCCAGCAGTGATAGGTCAGGGAGGGATACGCAGTATTTT.

The V call is TRBV15, the J call TRBJ1-1; 7 positions agree with TRBD1. CDR3 size: 15 residues. Germline V lookup: CDR1 LNHNV, CDR2 YYDKDF (reference sequence). Trimming took 0 bases from V and 5 from J; bases not matched to a gene: 6. The CDR3 region has the DNA TGTGCCACCAGCAGAGATAGGACACAGGGGACTGAAGCTTTCTTT. This codes for CATSRDRTQGTEAFF.

The rearrangement joins TRBV30 to TRBJ2-1; D gene uncertain. The CDR3 loop spans 12 amino acids. CDR1 GTSNPN and CDR2 SVGIG come from the germline V gene (reference sequence). Deletions cut 1 base from V and 9 bases from J, with 10 bases between. CDR3 in amino acids: CAWSESASEQFF. CDR3 sequence (DNA): TGTGCCTGGAGTGAATCGGCTAGTGAGCAGTTCTTC.

The chain combines TRBV30 with TRBJ2-7, with 10 bases that match TRBD1. Losses at the gene ends were 5 bases for V and 1 base for J; bases not matched to a gene: 2. CDR1 is GTSNPN and CDR2 is SVGIG in the germline V gene (reference sequence). The CDR3 has 13 residues. The CDR3 coding sequence is TGTGCCTGGGGACAGGGGGGATCCTACGAGCAGTACTTC. Translating gives CAWGQGGSYEQYF.

About this clone itself: Compared with germline, one end of the junction differs, possibly owing to a read error. CDR3 coding DNA: TGTGCCATCGGTGACTCCAGGGGGCAAGTAGCTAACTATGGCTACACCTTC. This encodes CAIGDSRGQVANYGYTF. The V and J genes are TRBV10-3 and TRBJ1-2; 8 bases are a match to TRBD1. The CDR3 loop spans 17 amino acids. Germline-derived CDR1 and CDR2 are ENHRY and SYGVKD.

This rearrangement joins TRBV29-1 to TRBJ2-4, with D possibly TRBD1 on 7 matching bases. Per the germline V gene, CDR1 is SQVTM and CDR2 is ANQGSEA. Trimming stripped 5 bases from V and 8 bases from J, with 16 bases between. This CDR3 contains 13 residues. CDR3 in amino acids: CSVSRGRGDIQYF. CDR3 nucleotide sequence: TGCAGCGTTTCTCGGGGCAGGGGGGACATTCAGTACTTC.

The rearrangement joins TRBV19 to TRBJ2-7; 8 bases are a match to TRBD1. CDR1 LNHDA and CDR2 SQIVND come from the germline V gene (reference sequence). V shed 3 bases, J shed 5 bases, and the junction held 6 bases outside the gene matches. The length of the CDR3 is 14 residues. This CDR3 reads CASSIGRGPNEQYF. CDR3 DNA sequence: TGTGCCAGTAGTATCGGCAGGGGGCCCAACGAGCAGTACTTC.

The chain links TRBV6-5 to TRBJ1-1, with D tentatively TRBD1 (5 bases). The CDR3 runs 14 residues. The germline V and J ends were trimmed by 0 bases and 10 bases, with 15 bases remaining between them. The germline V gene has CDR1 MNHEY and CDR2 SVGAGI. The chain's CDR3 is CASSYSLAAGRAFF. The DNA of the CDR3 is TGTGCCAGCAGTTACTCGTTGGCGGCGGGACGAGCTTTCTTT.

This rearrangement joins TRBV5-1 to TRBJ1-2, with 9 bases fitting TRBD1. Germline V gene sequence: CDR1 SGHRS, CDR2 YFSETQ. The CDR3 loop spans 15 amino acids. Unmatched junction bases numbered 11, after V lost 3 bases and J lost 8 bases. CDR3 sequence (DNA): TGCGCCAGCAGCTCGGAAACAGGGGGCGTGGAGGGCTACACCTTC. Encoded protein: CASSSETGGVEGYTF. Based on the CDR3 plus reference TRBV5-1 and TRBJ1-2, the full variable domain is KAGVTQTPRYLIKTRGQQVTLSCSPISGHRSVSWYQQTPGQGLQFLFEYFSETQRNKGNFPGRFSGRQFSNSRSEMNVSTLELGDSALYLCASSSETGGVEGYTFGSGTRLTVV.

The chain uses TRBV5-1 and TRBJ1-1; D remains ambiguous. Germline V gene sequence: CDR1 SGHRS, CDR2 YFSETQ. Trimming removed 4 bases at V and 1 base at J, with 11 bases between. This CDR3 comprises 14 residues. Written as DNA, the CDR3 is TGCGCCAGCAGCCTATCTACGGGGAACACTGAAGCTTTCTTT. Its translation is CASSLSTGNTEAFF.

V is TRBV5-1 and J is TRBJ2-2; perhaps TRBD2 as D (6 bases). Between the trimmed V and J ends, which lost 6 bases and 0 bases, there was a span of 12 bases. This CDR3 comprises 15 residues. The germline V gene has CDR1 SGHRS and CDR2 YFSETQ. DNA of the CDR3: TGCGCCAGCACCCCCGGGACTCCGAACACCGGGGAGCTGTTTTTT. It yields the protein CASTPGTPNTGELFF. Full variable domain (remainder filled in from reference TRBV5-1 and TRBJ2-2): KAGVTQTPRYLIKTRGQQVTLSCSPISGHRSVSWYQQTPGQGLQFLFEYFSETQRNKGNFPGRFSGRQFSNSRSEMNVSTLELGDSALYLCASTPGTPNTGELFFGEGSRLTVL.